One sample yielded the 31 T cell receptor beta chains listed below, sequenced in a study of blood T cell repertoires in COVID-19. Assay: immunoSEQ multiplex PCR; the TCRdb copy retains only in-frame clones and omits some. The table lists about 110,000 clones, just over 70% of them singletons, with about 2% in the top ten. Sequenced input: peripheral blood. These receptors originate from a woman between 40 and 50 years old with acute or convalescent COVID-19.

This chain joins TRBV4-1 and TRBJ1-4; tentatively, D is TRBD1 (6 bases). Germline assignment: CDR1 MGHRA and CDR2 YSYEKL. This CDR3 is 17 amino acids long. V was trimmed by 0 bases and J by 4 bases, leaving 15 bases between them. CDR3 residues: CASSQDYRGTLNEKLFF. As DNA, the CDR3 is TGCGCCAGCAGCCAAGACTACCGAGGGACACTTAATGAAAAACTGTTTTTT.

The V and J genes are TRBV2 and TRBJ2-1; 9 positions agree with TRBD2. There are 16 residues in the CDR3. The J segment lost 6 bases and the V segment lost 10 bases, leaving 16 bases of the junction unmatched. Germline V gives CDR1 SNHLY, CDR2 FYNNEI. The CDR3 DNA reads as TGTGCCACCCCGCAGCGGGGGGCCCCTACGGGCAATGAGCAGTTCTTC. Translating it yields CATPQRGAPTGNEQFF.

The chain combines TRBV2 with TRBJ1-5, with a possible D match to TRBD1 (6 bases). The CDR3 spans 15 residues. The germline V and J ends were trimmed by 6 bases and 4 bases, with 16 bases remaining between them. Germline V gene sequence: CDR1 SNHLY, CDR2 FYNNEI. CDR3: CASSYQGGRNQPQHF. The CDR3 DNA reads TGTGCCAGCAGCTACCAAGGGGGTAGGAATCAGCCCCAGCATTTT.

The chain joins TRBV11-1 to TRBJ2-5, with 7 bases aligning to TRBD2. This CDR3 contains 14 residues. V lost 5 bases to trimming and J lost 1 base; unmatched junction nucleotides: 4. Germline V CDR1 and CDR2: SGHAT, FQDESV (reference sequence). CDR3 residues: CASSPRTSQETQYF. Written as DNA, the CDR3 is TGTGCCAGCAGCCCTCGGACTAGCCAAGAGACCCAGTACTTC.

V usage is TRBV19 and J usage is TRBJ2-2, with a weak D call TRBD2 (6 bases). In germline, CDR1 is LNHDA, CDR2 SQIVND (reference sequence). The CDR3 covers 18 residues. V lost 7 bases and J 2 bases, leaving 23 bases between the germline ends. The CDR3: CASIPLGRFSGNTGELFF. CDR3 nucleotide sequence: TGTGCCAGTATACCACTGGGCCGTTTTAGCGGAAACACCGGGGAGCTGTTTTTT.

The chain uses TRBV21-1 and TRBJ1-1; the table's D gene call, TRBD1, was not cross checked with the DNA. TRBV21-1 is an annotated pseudogene. CDR3 length equals 19 residues. For the CDR3, the DNA is TGTGCCAGCAGCAGCAAGTTAAGGCAGGGGGCCAACATGAACACTGAAGCTTTCTTT. Translated, it gives CASSSKLRQGANMNTEAFF.

This chain links TRBV4-1 with TRBJ2-3; unclear D gene. The CDR3 contains 14 residues. V shed 0 bases and J shed 0 bases, with 4 bases lying between them. CDR1 MGHRA and CDR2 YSYEKL come from the germline V gene. CDR3 in amino acids: CASSQETSTDTQYF. DNA of the CDR3: TGCGCCAGCAGCCAAGAAACTAGCACAGATACGCAGTATTTT.

The chain is built from TRBV5-1 and TRBJ2-1; 7 bases agree with TRBD1. The J segment lost 6 bases and the V segment lost 4 bases, leaving 10 bases of the junction unmatched. CDR3 length: 15 residues. The germline gives CDR1 SGHRS, CDR2 YFSETQ. This CDR3 reads CASSVITGVGNEQFF. The DNA for the CDR3 is TGCGCCAGCAGCGTTATCACAGGGGTCGGCAATGAGCAGTTCTTC.

The V and J genes are TRBV28 and TRBJ2-7, with a possible D match to TRBD2 (6 bases). Trimming took off 6 bases at V and 3 bases at J, with 12 bases between the two ends. Per germline, CDR1 MDHEN and CDR2 SYDVKM. The CDR3 totals 13 residues. The CDR3 here is CASSREINYEQYF. The CDR3 DNA is TGTGCCAGCAGCCGGGAGATAAACTACGAGCAGTACTTC. Full variable domain (missing parts from reference TRBV28 and TRBJ2-7): DVKVTQSSRYLVKRTGEKVFLECVQDMDHENMFWYRQDPGLGLRLIYFSYDVKMKEKGDIPEGYSVSREKKERFSLILESASTNQTSMYLCASSREINYEQYFGPGTRLTVT.

The chain carries TRBV20-1 and TRBJ1-5, with unresolved D. Germline values: CDR1 DFQATT, CDR2 SNEGSKA (reference sequence). The CDR3 contains 12 residues. The germline V and J ends were trimmed by 3 bases and 11 bases, with 14 bases remaining between them. The CDR3 protein is CSASVAEMSQHF. The CDR3 DNA reads as TGCAGTGCTAGTGTAGCCGAAATGTCCCAGCATTTT.

The chain couples TRBV21-1 to TRBJ2-7; the DNA was not compared with TRBD1, the D call given in the table. TRBV21-1 is assigned pseudogene status. This CDR3 comprises 15 residues. CDR3 in amino acids: CASSKALVRGNEQYF. The CDR3 DNA follows: TGTGCCAGCAGCAAAGCCCTTGTAAGGGGTAACGAGCAGTACTTC.

V gene TRBV5-1 combines with J gene TRBJ1-5; 8 positions agree with TRBD1. This CDR3 comprises 14 residues. Germline lookup yields CDR1 SGHRS and CDR2 YFSETQ. Unmatched junction bases numbered 10, after V lost 4 bases and J lost 10 bases. The CDR3 DNA is TGCGCCAGCAGCCCAGGACAGGGAACGGATCCCCAGCATTTT. Translation: CASSPGQGTDPQHF.

The chain joins TRBV5-1 to TRBJ2-3, with D possibly being TRBD1 (6 bases). V gave up 9 bases and J gave up 0 bases, with 14 bases separating them. Germline V gene lookup returns CDR1 SGHRS and CDR2 YFSETQ. This CDR3 comprises 14 residues. The CDR3 bases are TGCGCCACAAATGAGGACAGAAGCACAGATACGCAGTATTTT. Its protein product is CATNEDRSTDTQYF. Full variable domain (rest looked up from reference TRBV5-1 and TRBJ2-3): KAGVTQTPRYLIKTRGQQVTLSCSPISGHRSVSWYQQTPGQGLQFLFEYFSETQRNKGNFPGRFSGRQFSNSRSEMNVSTLELGDSALYLCATNEDRSTDTQYFGPGTRLTVL.

The V gene is TRBV27, the J gene TRBJ1-1; unclear D gene. V lost 7 bases and J lost 5, with 20 bases in between. Germline V gives CDR1 MNHEY, CDR2 SMNVEV (reference sequence). The length of the CDR3 is 15 residues. CDR3 in DNA: TGTGCCAGCACCATGGAGGGCACGCAAGGAACTGAAGCTTTCTTT. Protein product: CASTMEGTQGTEAFF.

The chain employs TRBV6-5 and TRBJ1-2; TRBD1 might be the D (6 bases). Looked up from germline, CDR1 is MNHEY and CDR2 is SVGAGI. The CDR3 totals 15 residues. V was trimmed by 8 bases and J by 4 bases, leaving 20 bases between them. The CDR3 coding sequence is TGTGCCAGCCCCCCCAATCGAGGGGGGGGCTATGGCTACACCTTC. Translated: CASPPNRGGGYGYTF.

The CDR3, as DNA: TGTGCCAGCAGTTACGCGTCTGGTGGCGGTGAAAAACTGTTTTTT. Translation: CASSYASGGGEKLFF. This chain joins TRBV6-2 or TRBV6-3 and TRBJ1-4; no definite D call. The V end was cut by 2 bases, the J end by 7 bases, with 14 bases between. Germline loops: CDR1 MNHEY, CDR2 SVGEGT. This CDR3 is built from 15 residues.

The chain has TRBV19 and TRBJ1-5; D may be TRBD1 (6 bases). The CDR3 has 15 residues. Looked up from germline, CDR1 is LNHDA and CDR2 is SQIVND (reference sequence). Trimming took off 1 base at V and 2 bases at J, with 9 bases between the two ends. The CDR3 bases are TGTGCCAGTAGTATAGCAGGGGCCGGCAATCAGCCCCAGCATTTT. Amino acids: CASSIAGAGNQPQHF.

CDR3 sequence reads: CASSLNTLGQGYVSDGYTF. CDR3 bases: TGTGCCAGCAGCCTAAACACCCTGGGACAGGGTTATGTGTCGGATGGCTACACCTTC. This chain links TRBV9 with TRBJ1-2; 9 bases match TRBD1. With 4 bases clipped from V and 6 bases from J, the junction kept 22 bases outside the gene matches. Germline CDR1 reads SGDLS; CDR2 reads YYNGEE. The CDR3 runs to 19 residues.

The CDR3 DNA sequence: TGTGCCAGCAGCACCGCAGGGGCTGGATGGAACACTGAAGCTTTCTTT. Protein sequence: CASSTAGAGWNTEAFF. The V and J genes are TRBV7-2 and TRBJ1-1; D is perhaps TRBD1 (6 bases). Germline loops: CDR1 SGHTA, CDR2 FQGNSA. This CDR3 is built from 16 residues. V lost 5 bases to trimming and J lost 1 base, with 17 bases between them.

The table lists this clone with a count of one. The J gene is TRBJ2-2, the V gene TRBV7-7, with D hard to call. Germline-derived CDR1 and CDR2 are SSHAT and FNYEAQ (reference sequence). V was clipped by 0 bases and J by 6 bases, with 5 bases between them. The CDR3 sequence is 13 residues long. This CDR3 is CASSLAVSGELFF. The CDR3 region has the DNA TGTGCCAGCAGCTTAGCCGTGTCCGGGGAGCTGTTTTTT.

Only a few counts were recorded for this clone. The chain joins TRBV7-2 to TRBJ2-7; D is possibly TRBD1 (5 bases). Germline V gene sequence: CDR1 SGHTA, CDR2 FQGNSA. Trimming took off 1 base at V and 2 bases at J, with 15 bases between the two ends. The CDR3 totals 16 residues. CDR3 sequence (DNA): TGTGCCAGCAGCTTAGGTGTAGGCAGGGCCACCTACGAGCAGTACTTC. Its protein is CASSLGVGRATYEQYF.

This clone has only a few counts. The chain couples TRBV7-8 to TRBJ1-6, with TRBD1 matching over 9 bases. This CDR3 spans 16 amino acids. CDR1 is SGHVS and CDR2 is FQNEAQ in the germline V gene. V lost 1 base, J lost 7 bases, and 5 bases stayed unmatched. In DNA, the CDR3 is TGTGCCAGCAGCTTAGGGGGACAGGGTGGGAATTCACCCCTCCACTTT. This translates into CASSLGGQGGNSPLHF.

Only a few counts were recorded for this clone. The chain couples TRBV19 to TRBJ1-4; 7 bases align to TRBD1. Germline loops: CDR1 LNHDA, CDR2 SQIVND (reference sequence). The CDR3 extends over 15 amino acids. V was pared by 6 bases and J by 3 bases, with 7 bases of the junction left unmatched. The CDR3 DNA sequence: TGTGCCAGTAGCAAGGGGACAGTTCCTAATGAAAAACTGTTTTTT. Its translation: CASSKGTVPNEKLFF.

This clone has more than one count but fewer than ten. The chain is built from TRBV5-1 and TRBJ1-1, with TRBD1 identical over 9 bases. J lost 6 bases, V lost 3 bases, and 9 bases had no gene match. CDR1 is SGHRS and CDR2 is YFSETQ in the germline V gene. The CDR3 has 15 amino acids. CDR3 sequence: CASSSTPGTGPEAFF. DNA for the CDR3: TGCGCCAGCAGCTCAACCCCCGGGACAGGGCCTGAAGCTTTCTTT.

This chain links TRBV20-1 with TRBJ2-1, with 7 nucleotides matching TRBD1. The CDR3 contains 11 residues. Germline lookup yields CDR1 DFQATT and CDR2 SNEGSKA (reference sequence). With V trimmed by 3 bases and J by 8 bases, 1 base remained unmatched. The CDR3 coding sequence is TGCAGTGCTAGGAGGGGGCATGAGCAGTTCTTC. Protein product: CSARRGHEQFF.

There are a few counts of this clone. The chain recombines TRBV21-1 with TRBJ1-6; the table's D gene call, TRBD1, was not cross checked with the DNA. TRBV21-1 is a pseudogene. The CDR3 consists of 15 residues. The CDR3 here is CASSNGQGNNSPLHF. In nucleotides, the CDR3 is TGTGCCAGCAGCAATGGTCAGGGAAATAATTCACCCCTCCACTTT.

This clone was recorded only once. This chain joins TRBV5-5 and TRBJ1-5; D is ambiguous. Looked up from germline, CDR1 is SGHKS and CDR2 is YYEKEE (reference sequence). CDR3 length: 13 amino acids. Trimming pared 4 bases from V and 3 bases from J, leaving 8 bases between. CDR3 residues: CASSLENNQPQHF. The CDR3 DNA is TGTGCCAGCAGCCTAGAGAACAATCAGCCCCAGCATTTT.

This clone was picked up a small number of times. The chain uses TRBV27 and TRBJ1-5; the match to TRBD1 covers 10 bases. CDR1 and CDR2 from the germline V gene are MNHEY and SMNVEV (reference sequence). The junction had 5 bases not matched to a gene; V was cut back by 0 bases and J by 6 bases. This CDR3 spans 16 amino acids. The CDR3 nucleotides are TGTGCCAGCAGTTTATCGGCGACAGGGGGCGGTCAGCCCCAGCATTTT. It codes for CASSLSATGGGQPQHF.

This clone was picked up a small number of times. The CDR3 sequence is CASSLSGSSGNTIYF. The CDR3 DNA sequence: TGCGCCAGCAGCTTGTCAGGGTCCTCTGGAAACACCATATATTTT. The rearrangement joins TRBV5-1 to TRBJ1-3; D might be TRBD1 (5 bases). The CDR3 extends over 15 amino acids. Trimming pared 1 base from V and 0 bases from J, leaving 8 bases between. Per germline, CDR1 SGHRS and CDR2 YFSETQ.

This sequence joins TRBV7-3 and TRBJ2-2, with TRBD2 matching over 8 bases. CDR1 and CDR2 (germline): SGHTA, FQGTGA. The CDR3 length is 14 residues. V dropped 5 bases and J dropped 4; count of bases not matched to a gene: 3. In DNA, the CDR3 is TGTGCCAGCAGCCCCGGGGGGGCCACCGGGGAGCTGTTTTTT. This sequence encodes CASSPGGATGELFF.

This chain connects TRBV5-1 to TRBJ1-1, with TRBD1 matching over 7 bases. J lost 1 base, V lost 5 bases, and 8 bases had no gene match. Per germline, CDR1 SGHRS and CDR2 YFSETQ. The CDR3 spans 15 residues. CDR3 nucleotides: TGCGCCAGCAGAGCGGCAGGGGGTCCGAACACTGAAGCTTTCTTT. It encodes CASRAAGGPNTEAFF.